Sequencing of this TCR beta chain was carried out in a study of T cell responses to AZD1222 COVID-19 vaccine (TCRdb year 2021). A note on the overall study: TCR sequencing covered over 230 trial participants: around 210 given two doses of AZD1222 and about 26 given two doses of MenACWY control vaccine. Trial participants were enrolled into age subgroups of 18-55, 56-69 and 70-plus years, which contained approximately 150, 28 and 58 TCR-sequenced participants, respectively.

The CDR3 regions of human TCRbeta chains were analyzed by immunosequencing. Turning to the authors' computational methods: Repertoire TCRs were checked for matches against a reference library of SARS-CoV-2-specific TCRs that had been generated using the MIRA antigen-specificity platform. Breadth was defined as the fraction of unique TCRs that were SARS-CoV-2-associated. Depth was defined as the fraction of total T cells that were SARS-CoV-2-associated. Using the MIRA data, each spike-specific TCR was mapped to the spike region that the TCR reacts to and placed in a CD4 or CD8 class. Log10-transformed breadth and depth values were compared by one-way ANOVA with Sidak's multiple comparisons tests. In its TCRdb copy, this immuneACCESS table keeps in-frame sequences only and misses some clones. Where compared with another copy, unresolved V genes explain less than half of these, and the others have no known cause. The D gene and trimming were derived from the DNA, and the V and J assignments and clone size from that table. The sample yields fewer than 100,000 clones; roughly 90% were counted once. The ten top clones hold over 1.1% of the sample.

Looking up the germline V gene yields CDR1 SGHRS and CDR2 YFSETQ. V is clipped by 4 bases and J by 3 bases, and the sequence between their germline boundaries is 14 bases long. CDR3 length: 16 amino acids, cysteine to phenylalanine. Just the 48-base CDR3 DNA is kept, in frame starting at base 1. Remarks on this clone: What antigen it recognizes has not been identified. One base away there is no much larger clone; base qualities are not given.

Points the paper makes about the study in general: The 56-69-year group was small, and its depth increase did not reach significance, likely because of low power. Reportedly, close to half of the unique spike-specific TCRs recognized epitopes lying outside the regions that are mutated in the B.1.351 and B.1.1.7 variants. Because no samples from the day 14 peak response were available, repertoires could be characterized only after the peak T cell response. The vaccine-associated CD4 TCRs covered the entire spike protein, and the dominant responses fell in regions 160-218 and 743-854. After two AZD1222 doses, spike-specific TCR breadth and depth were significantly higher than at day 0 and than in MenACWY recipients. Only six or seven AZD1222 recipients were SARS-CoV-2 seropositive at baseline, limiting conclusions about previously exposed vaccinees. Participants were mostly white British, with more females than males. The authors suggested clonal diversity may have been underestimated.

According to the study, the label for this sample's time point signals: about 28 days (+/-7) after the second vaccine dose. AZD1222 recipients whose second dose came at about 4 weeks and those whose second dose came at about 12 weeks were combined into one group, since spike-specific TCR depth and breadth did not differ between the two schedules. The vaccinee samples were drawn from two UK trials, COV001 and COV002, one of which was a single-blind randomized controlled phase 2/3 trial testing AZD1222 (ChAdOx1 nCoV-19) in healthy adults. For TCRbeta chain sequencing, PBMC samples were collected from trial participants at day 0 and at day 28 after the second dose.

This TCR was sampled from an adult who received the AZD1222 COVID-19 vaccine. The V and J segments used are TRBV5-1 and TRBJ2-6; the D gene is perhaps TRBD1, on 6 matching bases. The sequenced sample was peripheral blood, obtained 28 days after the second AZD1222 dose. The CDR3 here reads CASSVQGQFGANVLTF. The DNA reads TGCGCCAGCAGCGTACAGGGTCAATTTGGGGCCAACGTCCTGACTTTC.